This T cell receptor (beta chain) was identified in a study of identical twins. The study, taken as a whole, reports: Beta out-of-frame sequences showed weaker excess sharing between twins. Alpha sequences that were out-of-frame and twin-shared showed an excess of low generation probability. Zero-insertion results could be subject to partial confounding by invariant MAIT and iNKT cells.

Unique molecular identifiers were present on cDNA, and template switching added a universal primer site. TCRdb fed the 5' RACE reads into MiXCR, producing one record per CDR3 protein. The data show about 720,000 distinct CDR3 sequences, with about 9.4% seen just once and roughly 0.9% held by the top ten. This clonotype was recorded at least ten times. Its cognate antigen is unknown. Germline-derived CDR1 and CDR2 are ENHRY and SYGVKD. V gave up 7 bases and J gave up 4 bases, with 17 bases separating them. The CDR3 length is 14 residues. This same sample was also taken into another study, of yellow fever vaccine responses in identical twins.

Specimen: PBMCs. This receptor was obtained from a woman under 30 in good health. The chain carries TRBV10-3 and TRBJ2-7; D call uncertain. The CDR3 loop reads CAIMNTALGYEQYF. The CDR3 coding sequence is TGTGCCATCATGAATACGGCCCTGGGGTACGAGCAGTACTTC.